The 27 T cell receptor beta chains below were found in one sample sequenced in a study of shared clonotypes between healthy human individuals. Here immunoSEQ multiplex PCR was the method, and the copy in TCRdb shows in-frame clones only, minus some. Here the sample spans hundreds of thousands of clones, about three quarters being singletons. Input material: memory CD4+ T cells sorted from blood. The subset here: CD45RA-negative fraction. The receptors derive from a woman aged 25 to 39 in good health.

The chain recombines TRBV5-1 with TRBJ1-1; 9 bases agree with TRBD1. There are 14 residues in the CDR3. CDR1 SGHRS and CDR2 YFSETQ come from the germline V gene. Trimming cost V 4 bases and J 4 bases; bases outside gene matches: 5. The CDR3 loop reads CASSGQGIGTEAFF. The CDR3 DNA is TGCGCCAGCAGCGGACAGGGGATCGGCACTGAAGCTTTCTTT.

The chain employs TRBV5-1 and TRBJ1-4; D unclear. The CDR3 has 14 residues. From germline, CDR1 is SGHRS and CDR2 YFSETQ. The V end lost 4 bases, the J end lost 0 bases, and 7 bases lay between the germline ends. The CDR3 loop is CASSKDSTNEKLFF. Written as DNA, the CDR3 is TGCGCCAGCAGCAAAGACTCAACTAATGAAAAACTGTTTTTT.

This chain connects TRBV11-1 to TRBJ1-1; 7 bases map to TRBD1. The CDR3 extends over 14 amino acids. Germline loops: CDR1 SGHAT, CDR2 FQDESV (reference sequence). V gave up 5 bases and J gave up 4 bases; unmatched junction bases: 7. CDR3 loop: CASSDPRGVTEAFF. CDR3 DNA: TGTGCCAGCAGCGACCCCAGGGGGGTCACTGAAGCTTTCTTT.

As concerns this clone: Other DNA sequences of this sample code for an identical CDR3. The genes are TRBV6-5 and TRBJ1-4; 10 bases agree with TRBD1. V trimming: 6 bases; J trimming: 8 bases; junction bases outside the gene matches: 6. The CDR3 extends over 14 amino acids. The germline V gene has CDR1 MNHEY and CDR2 SVGAGI. The CDR3 region is CASSRDRGGEKLFF. CDR3 coding DNA: TGTGCCAGCAGCCGGGACAGGGGTGGGGAAAAACTGTTTTTT.

The chain has TRBV28 and TRBJ1-5; D remains unclear. Germline loops: CDR1 MDHEN, CDR2 SYDVKM. The CDR3 runs to 13 residues. Deletions cut 1 base from V and 6 bases from J, with 7 bases between. The CDR3 reads CASSLSTGQPQHF. CDR3 nucleotide sequence: TGTGCCAGCAGTTTATCTACGGGTCAGCCCCAGCATTTT.

This rearrangement joins TRBV19 to TRBJ1-4; tentative D call: TRBD1 (6 bases). Trimming took 7 bases from V and 5 from J, leaving 20 bases between them. Germline CDR1 and CDR2: LNHDA and SQIVND (reference sequence). This CDR3 region has 16 residues. DNA of the CDR3: TGTGCCAGTACTCCCGCGAGGGGACAAGGCAATGAAAAACTGTTTTTT. This translates into CASTPARGQGNEKLFF.

This clone was observed a handful of times. The chain joins TRBV5-4 to TRBJ2-1; TRBD2 is a possible D gene (5 bases). The CDR3 has 12 amino acids. Germline loops: CDR1 SGHNT, CDR2 YYREEE (reference sequence). Trimming stripped 4 bases from V and 8 bases from J, with 10 bases between. CDR3 amino acids: CASSLRVHEQFF. CDR3 nucleotides: TGTGCCAGCAGCCTGCGGGTCCATGAGCAGTTCTTC.

The V call is TRBV5-1, the J call TRBJ1-4; 7 bases map to TRBD1. Germline lookup yields CDR1 SGHRS and CDR2 YFSETQ. Losses at the gene ends were 4 bases for V and 8 bases for J; bases not matched to a gene: 11. This CDR3 is 15 amino acids long. CDR3 coding DNA: TGCGCCAGCAGCCGAGTGACAGGGCCCGGAGAAAAACTGTTTTTT. Encoded protein: CASSRVTGPGEKLFF.

The chain has TRBV2 and TRBJ2-7, with TRBD1 identical over 7 bases. CDR3 length: 14 amino acids. Per the germline V gene, CDR1 is SNHLY and CDR2 is FYNNEI. J gave up 2 bases and V 5 bases, and 6 bases lay outside the gene matches. CDR3 in amino acids: CASSILGQAYEQYF. Written as DNA, the CDR3 is TGTGCCAGCAGTATCCTAGGACAGGCCTACGAGCAGTACTTC.

The genes are TRBV15 and TRBJ2-1; D could derive from TRBD1 or TRBD2 (5 bases each). This CDR3 region has 17 residues. Trimming cost V 3 bases and J 4 bases, with 19 bases left between them. The germline V gene has CDR1 LNHNV and CDR2 YYDKDF (reference sequence). The CDR3 DNA reads TGTGCCACCAGCAGGGGGGACGCCACGTCAGGGTACAATGAGCAGTTCTTC. Amino acids: CATSRGDATSGYNEQFF.

The J gene is TRBJ2-3, the V gene TRBV10-1; 12 bases agree with TRBD2. Germline loops: CDR1 WNHNN, CDR2 SYGVQD (reference sequence). The CDR3 loop spans 13 amino acids. Trimming took 3 bases from V and 14 from J; bases not matched to a gene: 6. The CDR3 DNA reads TGCGCCAGCAGTGATAGAGGACTAGCGGGATCGTATTTT. Its protein product is CASSDRGLAGSYF.

This clone was observed a handful of times. The chain links TRBV5-8 to TRBJ1-5, with a possible D match to TRBD1 (5 bases). Germline V lookup: CDR1 SGHTS, CDR2 YDEGEE. V dropped 0 bases and J dropped 6 bases, with 13 bases sitting between them. This CDR3 comprises 15 residues. The chain's CDR3 is CASSLGGENIQPQHF. The CDR3 DNA sequence: TGTGCCAGCAGCTTGGGGGGGGAAAATATTCAGCCCCAGCATTTT.

The rearrangement uses TRBV5-1 and TRBJ2-2; 12 bases match TRBD2. Germline V gene data show CDR1 as SGHRS and CDR2 as YFSETQ. The CDR3 totals 16 residues. Losses at the gene ends were 4 bases for V and 4 bases for J; bases not matched to a gene: 5. The CDR3 nucleotides read TGCGCCAGCAGCCCGACTAGCGGGAGTAGCACCGGGGAGCTGTTTTTT. Protein sequence: CASSPTSGSSTGELFF.

The gene calls are TRBV12-2 and TRBJ2-3. TRBV12-2 is reported as a pseudogene. There are 15 residues in the CDR3. CDR3 sequence (DNA): TGTGCAAGTCGCTTAGACCGGACGCTTTGGAATACGCAGTATTTT. Protein: CASRLDRTLWNTQYF.

V usage is TRBV2 and J usage is TRBJ2-7, with D possibly TRBD2 on 6 matching bases. Germline V gene lookup returns CDR1 SNHLY and CDR2 FYNNEI. This CDR3 is built from 16 residues. The germline V and J ends were trimmed by 4 bases and 5 bases, with 21 bases remaining between them. In DNA form, the CDR3 reads TGTGCCAGCAGTGGACCGGGACTTGGGTTGAGGAACGAGCAGTACTTC. Protein: CASSGPGLGLRNEQYF.

This clone has at least ten counts. The chain combines TRBV5-1 with TRBJ2-3; tentative D call: TRBD2 (6 bases). V was shortened by 0 bases and J by 6 bases, with 11 bases between the two germline ends. The CDR3 spans 14 residues. Looked up from germline, CDR1 is SGHRS and CDR2 is YFSETQ. This CDR3 reads CASSLAAGSDTQYF. The CDR3 DNA sequence: TGCGCCAGCAGCTTGGCGGCGGGATCCGATACGCAGTATTTT.

The chain combines TRBV23-1 with TRBJ2-7; D unresolved. TRBV23-1 is an ORF, with its function uncertain. Between the trimmed V and J ends, which lost 7 bases and 2 bases, there was a span of 15 bases. This CDR3 is built from 14 residues. The CDR3 DNA reads TGCGCCAGCACTGTCGACTTGCCCCCCTACGAGCAGTACTTC. Translating it yields CASTVDLPPYEQYF.

The rearrangement joins TRBV19 to TRBJ2-2, with D unresolved. CDR1 LNHDA and CDR2 SQIVND come from the germline V gene (reference sequence). The germline V and J ends were trimmed by 7 bases and 2 bases, with 14 bases remaining between them. This CDR3 comprises 15 residues. The CDR3 DNA sequence: TGTGCCAGTACTCACCCAGCACGTAACACCGGGGAGCTGTTTTTT. Its protein is CASTHPARNTGELFF.

This clone was seen more than once but under ten times. V is TRBV10-3 and J is TRBJ2-1; D might be TRBD1 (5 bases). The V gene's germline CDR1 is ENHRY and CDR2 SYGVKD. V lost 1 base and J 8 bases, leaving 18 bases between the germline ends. The CDR3 length is 16 residues. The CDR3 DNA is TGTGCCATCAGTGAGTTGGCTACCCTCAGGGTTCATGAGCAGTTCTTC. Translated, it gives CAISELATLRVHEQFF.

V gene TRBV7-9 combines with J gene TRBJ1-2; 7 bases line up with TRBD1. V trimming: 3 bases; J trimming: 13 bases; junction bases outside the gene matches: 11. The CDR3 is 13 amino acids. CDR1 and CDR2 (germline): SEHNR, FQNEAQ (reference sequence). The CDR3 spells CASSFRQGVVGTF. In nucleotides, the CDR3 is TGTGCCAGCAGCTTTCGACAGGGTGTAGTAGGCACCTTC.

At least ten counts were recorded for this clone. V gene TRBV14 combines with J gene TRBJ2-1; 7 bases align to TRBD1. Trimming removed 0 bases from V and 9 bases from J; junction bases left unmatched: 2. The CDR3 has 13 residues. CDR1 is SGHDN and CDR2 is FVKESK in the germline V gene. CDR3 sequence reads: CASSQDRTGEQFF. CDR3 coding DNA: TGTGCCAGCAGCCAAGATAGGACAGGTGAGCAGTTCTTC.

This sequence joins TRBV10-2 and TRBJ1-1; D is unclear. The germline V and J ends were trimmed by 8 bases and 1 base, with 14 bases remaining between them. This CDR3 is 14 amino acids long. Germline CDR1 reads WSHSY; CDR2 reads SAAADI. The CDR3 coding sequence is TGCGCCAGCCGGGGTCGCCAGTCGAACACTGAAGCTTTCTTT. Protein sequence: CASRGRQSNTEAFF.

The V gene is TRBV6-6, the J gene TRBJ1-3; no firm D call. This CDR3 comprises 13 residues. Germline V gene sequence: CDR1 MNHNY, CDR2 SVGAGI (reference sequence). Trimming removed 6 bases from V and 4 bases from J, with 10 bases in between. The CDR3 reads CASSITSGNTIYF. The CDR3 DNA is TGTGCCAGCAGCATTACGTCCGGAAACACCATATATTTT.

This chain links TRBV12-2 with TRBJ2-7; the table's D call of TRBD1 was not tested on the DNA. TRBV12-2 is flagged as a pseudogene. The CDR3 contains 18 residues. The CDR3 loop is CASRSTLGTGQGPYEQYF. DNA for the CDR3: TGTGCAAGTCGCTCCACCCTCGGGACAGGACAGGGCCCTTACGAGCAGTACTTC.

V is TRBV6-5 and J is TRBJ1-1; 9 bases fit TRBD1. The CDR3 spans 13 residues. J gave up 6 bases and V 6 bases, and 5 bases lay outside the gene matches. Germline lookup yields CDR1 MNHEY and CDR2 SVGAGI. CDR3 sequence reads: CASSGQGLAEAFF. Here the CDR3 DNA reads TGTGCCAGCAGCGGACAGGGGTTGGCTGAAGCTTTCTTT.

The rearrangement uses TRBV19 and TRBJ2-7, with a tentative D call TRBD2 (5 bases). This CDR3 has 15 amino acids. Germline CDR1 and CDR2: LNHDA and SQIVND (reference sequence). V lost 1 base and J lost 2, with 12 bases in between. The CDR3 DNA follows: TGTGCCAGTAGTATAGTGCGGGCCCAAACCTACGAGCAGTACTTC. This translates into CASSIVRAQTYEQYF.

This chain joins TRBV27 and TRBJ1-4, with TRBD1 as a possible D gene (5 bases). Germline lookup yields CDR1 MNHEY and CDR2 SMNVEV (reference sequence). CDR3 length: 15 amino acids. V dropped 5 bases and J dropped 0 bases, with 10 bases sitting between them. CDR3 sequence reads: CASSTWGATNEKLFF. DNA for the CDR3: TGTGCCAGCAGTACCTGGGGCGCAACTAATGAAAAACTGTTTTTT.